Included here is one T cell receptor (beta chain) sequence, with context. The sample belongs to a study of cytomegalovirus exposure and HLA in healthy donors. The primer mix had 60 Vbeta and 13 Jbeta primers. Clones were read by immunoSEQ multiplex PCR, and TCRdb kept only the in-frame ones, dropping some. The specimen's table records approximately 80,000 clones. This TCR was sampled from a woman in her twenties or thirties in good health and CMV-seronegative. Sequencing was done on a sample of PBMCs.

The CDR3 DNA reads TGCGCCAGCAGCTTGGCGGGGGGAGCGAGCTCCTACAATGAGCAGTTCTTC. Translated, it gives CASSLAGGASSYNEQFF. This sequence joins TRBV5-1 and TRBJ2-1; 7 nucleotides line up with TRBD2. The CDR3 has 17 residues. Germline lookup yields CDR1 SGHRS and CDR2 YFSETQ. V trimming: 0 bases; J trimming: 0 bases; junction bases outside the gene matches: 6.